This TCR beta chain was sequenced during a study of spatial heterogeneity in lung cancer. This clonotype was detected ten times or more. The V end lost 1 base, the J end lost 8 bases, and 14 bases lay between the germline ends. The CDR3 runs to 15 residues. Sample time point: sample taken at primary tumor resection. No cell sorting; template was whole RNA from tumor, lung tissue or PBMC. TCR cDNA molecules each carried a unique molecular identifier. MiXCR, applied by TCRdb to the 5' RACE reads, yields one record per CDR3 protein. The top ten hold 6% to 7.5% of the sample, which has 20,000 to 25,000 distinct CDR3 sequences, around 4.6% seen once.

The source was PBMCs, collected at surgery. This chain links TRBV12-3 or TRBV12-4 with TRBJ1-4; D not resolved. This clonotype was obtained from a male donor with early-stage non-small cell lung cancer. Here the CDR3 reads CASSLEISVWEKLFF. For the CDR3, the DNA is TGTGCCAGCAGTTTAGAAATATCTGTCTGGGAAAAACTGTTTTTT.